A selection of T cell receptor beta chains follows, all from one sample in a study of blood T cell repertoires in COVID-19. Libraries were prepared by immunoSEQ multiplex PCR; TCRdb keeps only in-frame clonotypes and omits some of them. The sample lists roughly 200,000 clones, about 88% seen once, with less than 5.5% in the top ten. The sequencing input was peripheral blood. The receptors come from a woman of 80 years or more with acute or convalescent COVID-19. Each CDR3 is given with its conserved first and last residue. Each record gives: V gene, clone size, D gene, J gene, CDR3 DNA, CDR3 protein. D genes are given only for firm matches. Clone size is shown for a subset of rows, as once, few, many or a class of expanded clone.

V: TRBV6-5
size: NA
D: NA
J: TRBJ2-1
DNA: TGTGCCAGCCAAATGAGTCCCTCCACCTACAATGAGCAGTTCTTC
CDR3: CASQMSPSTYNEQFF

V: TRBV27
size: NA
D: TRBD2
J: TRBJ2-2
DNA: TGTGCCAGCAGTTTTCGGCTAGCGGGAGGGCCCGGGGAGCTGTTTTTT
CDR3: CASSFRLAGGPGELFF

V: TRBV4-3
size: NA
D: NA
J: TRBJ2-6
DNA: TGCGCCAGCAGCCAAGATATACACACCAGCTCTGGGGCCAACGTCCTGACTTTC
CDR3: CASSQDIHTSSGANVLTF

V: TRBV5-1
size: NA
D: TRBD1
J: TRBJ1-2
DNA: TGCGCCAGCAGAGCGGAAGGGGGCGCGGGTAACTATGGCTACACCTTC
CDR3: CASRAEGGAGNYGYTF

V: TRBV1
size: once
D: NA
J: TRBJ1-4
DNA: TGCACCAGCAGCCAAGCGGGACACTGTTTTGCAACTAATGAAAAACTGTTTTTT
CDR3: CTSSQAGHCFATNEKLFF

V: TRBV7-2
size: NA
D: NA
J: TRBJ2-7
DNA: TGTGCCAGCAGCCCTTCGGCGGGCCATTACGAGCAGTACTTC
CDR3: CASSPSAGHYEQYF

V: TRBV20-1
size: NA
D: NA
J: TRBJ2-1
DNA: TGCAGTGCTAGTGGGGCGGGGCAAAACAGGGGTGAGCAGTTCTTC
CDR3: CSASGAGQNRGEQFF

V: TRBV15
size: NA
D: NA
J: TRBJ1-4
DNA: TGTGCCACCAGCACGATTTTGCGGAAGAGGAATGAAAAACTGTTTTTT
CDR3: CATSTILRKRNEKLFF

V: TRBV2
size: NA
D: NA
J: TRBJ1-2
DNA: TGTGCCAGCAGTGAAGCAGGGGGAGGGTACTATGGCTACACCTTC
CDR3: CASSEAGGGYYGYTF

V: TRBV7-6
size: NA
D: NA
J: TRBJ1-4
DNA: TGTGCCAGCAGCCATGAGGAGGGGAGTTACGAAAAACTGTTTTTT
CDR3: CASSHEEGSYEKLFF

V: TRBV5-1
size: NA
D: TRBD2
J: TRBJ2-7
DNA: TGCGCCAGCAGTGGCCTAGCGGGCATCGACGAGCAGTACTTC
CDR3: CASSGLAGIDEQYF

V: TRBV5-8
size: NA
D: NA
J: TRBJ1-5
DNA: TGTGCCAGCAGCTTGGTACAGTATAATCAGCCCCAGCATTTT
CDR3: CASSLVQYNQPQHF

V: TRBV6-5
size: NA
D: TRBD1
J: TRBJ1-4
DNA: TGTGCCAGCAGAAAAGGGGACAGGGGCGAAAAACTGTTTTTT
CDR3: CASRKGDRGEKLFF

V: TRBV5-4
size: NA
D: NA
J: TRBJ2-1
DNA: TGTGCCAGCAGCTTGTCCCCTAGGAGAGCTAGCCTCGGGTTCTTC
CDR3: CASSLSPRRASLGFF

V: TRBV30
size: once
D: NA
J: TRBJ2-4
DNA: TGTGCCTGGGGTAGTGGGAGTAACATTCAGTACTTC
CDR3: CAWGSGSNIQYF

V: TRBV27
size: NA
D: NA
J: TRBJ1-5
DNA: TGTGCCAGCAGTTTATACAGGGTTAATCAGCCCCAGCATTTT
CDR3: CASSLYRVNQPQHF

V: TRBV7-2
size: NA
D: TRBD2
J: TRBJ2-7
DNA: TGTGCCAGCAGCTTCTCGAGACTAGCGAACGAGCAGTACTTC
CDR3: CASSFSRLANEQYF

V: TRBV5-6
size: NA
D: TRBD1
J: TRBJ1-6
DNA: TGTGCCAGCAGCCGGGGACAGCCAGGTTCACCCCTCCACTTT
CDR3: CASSRGQPGSPLHF

V: TRBV7-2
size: NA
D: TRBD1
J: TRBJ2-3
DNA: TGTGCCAGCAGCTTAGCGGGACAGGGGGGTCTAGATACGCAGTATTTT
CDR3: CASSLAGQGGLDTQYF

V: TRBV10-1
size: NA
D: TRBD2
J: TRBJ2-1
DNA: TGCGCCAGCAGTCCGCCTCCTAGCGGCAGCTCCTACAATGAGCAGTTCTTC
CDR3: CASSPPPSGSSYNEQFF

V: TRBV10-1
size: NA
D: TRBD1
J: TRBJ1-5
DNA: TGCGCCAGCAGTGAGGGACAGGGGAGATTCAATCAGCCCCAGCATTTT
CDR3: CASSEGQGRFNQPQHF

V: TRBV30
size: NA
D: NA
J: TRBJ1-6
DNA: TGTGCCTGGAGTCCGGGAATACCCTCACCCCTCCACTTT
CDR3: CAWSPGIPSPLHF

V: TRBV19
size: NA
D: NA
J: TRBJ1-6
DNA: TGTGCCAGTAGTAGCCAGGCTTATAATTCACCCCTCCACTTT
CDR3: CASSSQAYNSPLHF

V: TRBV24-1
size: once
D: NA
J: TRBJ1-2
DNA: TGTGCCACCAGTGATCCAGGGGTGCTATCTGGTGGCTACACCTTC
CDR3: CATSDPGVLSGGYTF

V: TRBV5-8
size: NA
D: NA
J: TRBJ1-1
DNA: TGTGCCAGCAGCTTGGACATCTTGAACACTGAAGCTTTCTTT
CDR3: CASSLDILNTEAFF

V: TRBV9
size: NA
D: NA
J: TRBJ1-1
DNA: TGTGCCAGCAGCACTCCAGGGGAGAACACTGAAGCTTTCTTT
CDR3: CASSTPGENTEAFF

V: TRBV5-1
size: NA
D: NA
J: TRBJ1-1
DNA: TGCGCCAGCAGCTTTTCATCAGGGGCCCCCACTGAAGCTTTCTTT
CDR3: CASSFSSGAPTEAFF

V: TRBV7-2
size: NA
D: TRBD2
J: TRBJ2-1
DNA: TGTGCCAGCAGCTCCCTCTCTAGCGGGAGCTACAATGAGCAGTTCTTC
CDR3: CASSSLSSGSYNEQFF

V: TRBV7-2
size: NA
D: NA
J: TRBJ2-7
DNA: TGTGCCAGCAGCTCCCATCGGAGAAACGAGCAGTACTTC
CDR3: CASSSHRRNEQYF

V: TRBV2
size: NA
D: NA
J: TRBJ1-5
DNA: TGTGCCAGCAGTGATATGTACGGGTTGGGCAATCAGCCCCAGCATTTT
CDR3: CASSDMYGLGNQPQHF

V: TRBV30
size: NA
D: NA
J: TRBJ1-3
DNA: TGTGCCTGGTCCCGGACAGCCCTCTTGGGCACCATATATTTT
CDR3: CAWSRTALLGTIYF

V: TRBV6-5
size: NA
D: NA
J: TRBJ1-1
DNA: TGTGCCAGCAGGTACAGACTCAGGGGAAACACTGAAGCTTTCTTT
CDR3: CASRYRLRGNTEAFF

V: TRBV28
size: NA
D: TRBD1
J: TRBJ1-2
DNA: TGTGCCAGCATGACAGGGATCCATGGCTACACCTTC
CDR3: CASMTGIHGYTF

V: TRBV7-9
size: NA
D: NA
J: TRBJ2-6
DNA: TGTGCCAGCAACGCCGCCGCTGGGGGCCTTGGAGGGGCCAACGTCCTGACTTTC
CDR3: CASNAAAGGLGGANVLTF

V: TRBV5-6
size: NA
D: TRBD2
J: TRBJ2-4
DNA: TGTGCCAGCAGCTTGACTAGCGGGTCGGGAAACATTCAGTACTTC
CDR3: CASSLTSGSGNIQYF

V: TRBV20-1
size: once
D: NA
J: TRBJ2-7
DNA: TGCAGTGCCGTTAGATACGAGCAGTACTTC
CDR3: CSAVRYEQYF

V: TRBV14
size: once
D: TRBD1
J: TRBJ2-5
DNA: TGTGCCAGCAGCCTACAGGGGGCCTTGTTTGTGCCCCAGTACTTC
CDR3: CASSLQGALFVPQYF

V: TRBV11-3
size: NA
D: NA
J: TRBJ2-5
DNA: TGTGCCAGCAGTCGAGGGGGAAAAGAAGAGACCCAGTACTTC
CDR3: CASSRGGKEETQYF

V: TRBV27
size: NA
D: TRBD2
J: TRBJ2-7
DNA: TGTGCCAGCCGCCCAGGGACTAGCGGGATGTACTCCTACGAGCAGTACTTC
CDR3: CASRPGTSGMYSYEQYF

V: TRBV6-6
size: NA
D: NA
J: TRBJ1-5
DNA: TGTGCCAGCAGTCTCGTAGGGGATCAGCCCCAGCATTTT
CDR3: CASSLVGDQPQHF

V: TRBV27
size: NA
D: TRBD1
J: TRBJ2-5
DNA: TGTGCCAGCAGTTTAAGGGGACAGGGGGCCTTAGAGACCCAGTACTTC
CDR3: CASSLRGQGALETQYF

V: TRBV7-7
size: NA
D: NA
J: TRBJ1-2
DNA: TGTGCTAGCAGCTACCCCCCGGGGGAAAGCGTCATTAACTATGGCTACACCTTC
CDR3: CASSYPPGESVINYGYTF

V: TRBV5-4
size: NA
D: TRBD2
J: TRBJ2-1
DNA: TGTGCCAGCAGCAGAGGGACTAACGGGAATGCCTACAATGAGCAGTTCTTC
CDR3: CASSRGTNGNAYNEQFF

V: TRBV5-1
size: NA
D: NA
J: TRBJ1-2
DNA: TGCGCCAGCAGCTTGATGACTTACTATGGCTACACCTTC
CDR3: CASSLMTYYGYTF

V: TRBV7-8
size: NA
D: TRBD2
J: TRBJ2-1
DNA: TGTGCCAGCAGCCCCATTGGCGGGAGAGTCGATGAGCAGTTCTTC
CDR3: CASSPIGGRVDEQFF

V: TRBV7-2
size: NA
D: NA
J: TRBJ2-7
DNA: TGTGCCAGCAGCTTAGGTAGAGCAGGCGCAACCTACGAGCAGTACTTC
CDR3: CASSLGRAGATYEQYF

V: TRBV5-1
size: once
D: NA
J: TRBJ2-2
DNA: TGCGCCAGCAGCCGCGGGACTTCCGGGGAGCTGTTTTTT
CDR3: CASSRGTSGELFF

V: TRBV5-6
size: NA
D: TRBD1
J: TRBJ1-4
DNA: TGTGCCAGTTCTGTCAGGGGGTGGAATGAAAAACTGTTTTTT
CDR3: CASSVRGWNEKLFF

V: TRBV14
size: NA
D: NA
J: TRBJ2-7
DNA: TGTGCCAGCAGCCGAGAGGTAGGGGCCTCCTACGAGCAGTACTTC
CDR3: CASSREVGASYEQYF

V: TRBV30
size: NA
D: NA
J: TRBJ2-1
DNA: TGTGCCTGTGCCCCCGGGACCTACAATGAGCAGTTCTTC
CDR3: CACAPGTYNEQFF

V: TRBV7-2
size: NA
D: NA
J: TRBJ1-2
DNA: TGTGCCAGCAGCTTAACGGTCTCCTATGGCTACACCTTC
CDR3: CASSLTVSYGYTF

V: TRBV9
size: NA
D: NA
J: TRBJ2-2
DNA: TGTGCCAGCAGCGTAGGTGAGGATGGACTCACCGGGGAGCTGTTTTTT
CDR3: CASSVGEDGLTGELFF

V: TRBV18
size: NA
D: TRBD1
J: TRBJ2-1
DNA: TGTGCCAGCTCACGTCCGGGACAGAGCTACAATGAGCAGTTCTTC
CDR3: CASSRPGQSYNEQFF

V: TRBV9
size: NA
D: TRBD1
J: TRBJ1-1
DNA: TGTGCCAGCAGCGTGGTGGGGACAGGGCACACTGAAGCTTTCTTT
CDR3: CASSVVGTGHTEAFF

V: TRBV19
size: NA
D: TRBD2
J: TRBJ2-7
DNA: TGTGCCAGTAGCGTATGGGGCTCTAGCGGGAGCTCCTACGAGCAGTACTTC
CDR3: CASSVWGSSGSSYEQYF

V: TRBV12-3/TRBV12-4
size: NA
D: NA
J: TRBJ1-6
DNA: TGTGCCAGCAGTTTAGGGCAGAACCCCCTCCACTTT
CDR3: CASSLGQNPLHF

V: TRBV7-3
size: NA
D: NA
J: TRBJ2-2
DNA: TGTGCCAGCAGCTTAGGTGTGGGAGTTGGTACCGGGGAGCTGTTTTTT
CDR3: CASSLGVGVGTGELFF

V: TRBV3-1/TRBV3-2
size: NA
D: NA
J: TRBJ1-4
DNA: TGTGCCAGCAGCCCTCCGGGGGTCAGTGAAAAACTGTTTTTT
CDR3: CASSPPGVSEKLFF

V: TRBV29-1
size: NA
D: NA
J: TRBJ2-3
DNA: TGCAGCCTGGTAGGTTGGGAGAACACAGATACGCAGTATTTT
CDR3: CSLVGWENTDTQYF

V: TRBV6-1
size: few
D: NA
J: TRBJ2-5
DNA: TGTGCCAGCAGTGAAGAGGGCCAGGGCGCGTGGGAGACCCAGTACTTC
CDR3: CASSEEGQGAWETQYF